Below are 25 T cell receptor beta chains sequenced from a single sample in a study of naive and memory T cell subsets. The library had UMIs added by 3' ligation of an oligonucleotide to TCR cDNA. The SP2 primer and nested alpha and beta constant region primers amplified ligated cDNA in four rounds. TCRdb re-derived calls from the UMI-ligation and nested PCR reads in MiXCR, one entry per CDR3 protein. Among around 24,000 distinct CDR3 sequences listed, 4% to 6.5% were seen once. Sequencing was done on a sample of blood. These receptors were taken from an adult in good health.

This clonotype was seen at least ten times. V gene TRBV27 combines with J gene TRBJ1-1, with unresolved D. The V end was cut by 2 bases, the J end by 0 bases, with 7 bases between. The CDR3 has 14 amino acids. Germline CDR1 and CDR2: MNHEY and SMNVEV (reference sequence). The CDR3 sequence is CASSLTAVNTEAFF. The CDR3 DNA is TGTGCCAGCAGTTTAACAGCTGTGAACACTGAAGCTTTCTTT.

This clonotype showed up many times. The chain employs TRBV28 and TRBJ2-7; TRBD1 is a possible D gene (6 bases). From germline, CDR1 is MDHEN and CDR2 SYDVKM. The CDR3 spans 15 residues. Between the trimmed V and J ends, which lost 2 bases and 4 bases, there was a span of 15 bases. DNA for the CDR3: TGTGCCAGCAGTTTACACGGGACAACCCGATACGAGCAGTACTTC. Residues: CASSLHGTTRYEQYF.

By proportion, this clonotype is medium-sized (0.01 to 0.1%). The J gene is TRBJ1-1, the V gene TRBV29-1, with a tentative D call TRBD1 (5 bases). The ends were cut back, 2 bases at V and 5 bases at J, with 15 bases in the middle. The CDR3 is 14 amino acids. The germline V gene encodes CDR1 SQVTM and CDR2 ANQGSEA. The CDR3 spells CSVERRVFGTEAFF. The CDR3 DNA is TGCAGCGTTGAACGCAGGGTGTTCGGGACTGAAGCTTTCTTT.

Ten or more counts support this clonotype. The rearrangement links TRBV6-2 or TRBV6-3 to TRBJ1-1; D not resolved. The V gene lost 6 bases and the J gene lost 0 bases, with 20 bases spanning the gap. Germline CDR1 is MNHEY and CDR2 is SVGEGT. The CDR3 contains 17 residues. Here the CDR3 DNA reads TGTGCCAGCAGCCCCGGCCTTGGTAGCCACATGAACACTGAAGCTTTCTTT. Its protein is CASSPGLGSHMNTEAFF.

This clonotype was seen repeatedly, ten times or more. The genes are TRBV6-5 and TRBJ2-5; TRBD2 might be the D (7 bases). CDR1 is MNHEY, CDR2 SVGAGI, per germline. The CDR3 has 16 amino acids. Trimming left V 7 bases short and J 2 bases short, with 20 bases between. The chain's CDR3 is CASKGAGQGGQETQYF. Here the CDR3 DNA reads TGTGCCAGCAAGGGAGCGGGACAAGGGGGTCAAGAGACCCAGTACTTC.

This clonotype was recorded many times. CDR3 loop: CASRDPGYGYTF. Here the CDR3 DNA reads TGTGCCAGCAGGGATCCAGGCTATGGCTACACCTTC. This chain joins TRBV27 and TRBJ1-2; the D is unclear. The CDR3 has 12 amino acids. Trimming stripped 6 bases from V and 4 bases from J, with 9 bases between. Germline V CDR1 and CDR2: MNHEY, SMNVEV (reference sequence).

In its sample, this clonotype was seen many times. J is TRBJ2-2 and V is TRBV7-3, with 7 bases lining up with TRBD2. Germline V gene lookup returns CDR1 SGHTA and CDR2 FQGTGA. This CDR3 is built from 15 residues. V lost 2 bases and J lost 6; bases outside the gene matches: 6. The CDR3: CASSLSGGAAGELFF. CDR3 sequence (DNA): TGTGCCAGCAGCTTATCGGGAGGTGCGGCCGGGGAGCTGTTTTTT.

This clonotype is medium-sized within its sample. The V and J genes are TRBV6-5 and TRBJ2-7; perhaps D is TRBD1 or TRBD2 (6 bases each). The V end lost 2 bases, the J end lost 7 bases, and 15 bases lay between the germline ends. Germline CDR1 MNHEY, CDR2 SVGAGI. CDR3 length: 14 residues. The DNA for the CDR3 is TGTGCCAGCAGTTACGTTAGGGGGGCCGGAGAGCAGTACTTC. Its protein product is CASSYVRGAGEQYF.

This clonotype occurred many times. This rearrangement joins TRBV6-2 or TRBV6-3 to TRBJ2-1; 12 bases agree with TRBD2. Germline trimming cut 5 bases from V and 7 bases from J; bases unmatched to any gene: 12. The germline CDR1 and CDR2 sequences are MNHEY and SVGEGT. This CDR3 region has 17 residues. CDR3 coding DNA: TGTGCCAGCAGTCAGAGACTAGCGGGAGTCCGGTGGAATGAGCAGTTCTTC. The encoded protein is CASSQRLAGVRWNEQFF.

This clonotype is medium-sized in the sample. The chain joins TRBV6-2 or TRBV6-3 to TRBJ1-5; TRBD1 is a possible D gene (5 bases). Trimming cost V 2 bases and J 3 bases, with 8 bases left between them. The length of the CDR3 is 14 residues. The germline V gene encodes CDR1 MNHEY and CDR2 SVGEGT. CDR3 in amino acids: CASSYAGNNQPQHF. CDR3 DNA sequence: TGTGCCAGCAGTTACGCAGGGAACAATCAGCCCCAGCATTTT.

Of note for this clonotype: A much larger clone is a single base away; this may be a read error. The gene calls are TRBV30 and TRBJ2-3; D could derive from TRBD1 or TRBD2 (5 bases each). The CDR3 is made up of 16 amino acids. Germline lookup yields CDR1 GTSNPN and CDR2 SVGIG (reference sequence). The CDR3 loop is CARSRDPPPRTDTQYF. CDR3 coding DNA: TGTGCCAGGAGTAGGGACCCACCACCCCGCACAGATACGCAGTATTTT.

This clonotype was observed many times. The chain uses TRBV12-3 or TRBV12-4 and TRBJ1-3; 8 bases are a match to TRBD1. CDR3 length: 16 amino acids. V shed 5 bases and J 4 bases; nucleotides not matched to a gene: 10. CDR3 nucleotides: TGTGCCAGCAGTGCGAGGGACAGGATTCAGGGAAACACCATATATTTT. Translated, it gives CASSARDRIQGNTIYF.

This chain uses TRBV20-1 with TRBJ2-7, with TRBD2 identical over 11 bases. Germline V gene sequence: CDR1 DFQATT, CDR2 SNEGSKA (reference sequence). The CDR3 has 15 amino acids. J lost 9 bases, V lost 0 bases, and 10 bases had no gene match. Written as DNA, the CDR3 is TGCAGTGCTAGAGATCTTACTAGCGGGAGTGGGGCGCAGTACTTC. Translation gives CSARDLTSGSGAQYF.

At least ten counts were recorded for this clonotype. V usage is TRBV20-1 and J usage is TRBJ2-7, with a possible D match to TRBD2 (6 bases). The V and J ends lost 1 base and 2 bases respectively, with 15 bases between them. Germline V lookup: CDR1 DFQATT, CDR2 SNEGSKA (reference sequence). The length of the CDR3 is 15 residues. CDR3 nucleotides: TGCAGTGCTAGAGCATCTAGCGCCCAGACCTACGAGCAGTACTTC. It encodes CSARASSAQTYEQYF.

This clonotype was picked up many times. The chain joins TRBV12-3 or TRBV12-4 to TRBJ2-3; 8 bases fit TRBD2. This CDR3 has 13 amino acids. The V and J ends lost 3 bases and 8 bases, in that order; junction bases with no gene match: 4. In nucleotides, the CDR3 is TGTGCCAGCAGTTTCCGGGCGGGGGGTACGCAGTATTTT. Its translation is CASSFRAGGTQYF.

Sample share makes this clonotype medium-sized. The V and J genes are TRBV20-1 and TRBJ1-6; D perhaps matches TRBD1 (6 bases). Germline-derived CDR1 and CDR2 are DFQATT and SNEGSKA (reference sequence). This CDR3 comprises 14 residues. Between the trimmed V and J ends, which lost 5 bases and 6 bases, there was a span of 14 bases. CDR3 bases: TGCAGTGCTTCCCGAGACAGGCCTAATTCACCCCTCCACTTT. Amino acid sequence: CSASRDRPNSPLHF.

This clonotype was counted only a few times. This chain connects TRBV12-3 or TRBV12-4 to TRBJ2-1; tentatively, D is TRBD2 (6 bases). The V and J ends lost 1 base and 12 bases respectively, with 7 bases between them. This CDR3 is built from 11 residues. CDR3 DNA: TGTGCCAGCAGTTTAGGGGGGGTGCAGTTCTTC. It encodes CASSLGGVQFF.

This clonotype was seen repeatedly, ten times or more. The chain links TRBV10-3 to TRBJ1-6; possible D gene TRBD1, 6 bases. CDR3 length: 14 amino acids. Deletions cut 3 bases from V and 7 bases from J, with 10 bases between. The germline gives CDR1 ENHRY, CDR2 SYGVKD. CDR3 residues: CAISDRGGNSPLHF. The CDR3 DNA sequence: TGTGCCATCAGTGACAGGGGTGGAAATTCACCCCTCCACTTT.

This clonotype was recorded at least ten times. CDR3 DNA sequence: TGCAGTGCTAGAGTGGGTAGCGGGCCCCAAGAGACCCAGTACTTC. Translated: CSARVGSGPQETQYF. The rearrangement links TRBV20-1 to TRBJ2-5; TRBD2 matches 7 bases. CDR3 length: 15 amino acids. Germline V gene data show CDR1 as DFQATT and CDR2 as SNEGSKA (reference sequence). The trim removed 1 base at V and 1 base at J, leaving 6 bases unmatched.

This clonotype was recorded many times. The chain links TRBV20-1 to TRBJ2-3, with TRBD2 matching over 11 bases. The CDR3 has 15 residues. V dropped 3 bases and J dropped 3; count of bases not matched to a gene: 5. Per germline, CDR1 DFQATT and CDR2 SNEGSKA (reference sequence). CDR3: CSASRTSGSTDTQYF. CDR3 coding DNA: TGCAGTGCTAGTCGTACTAGCGGGAGTACAGATACGCAGTATTTT.

The table lists this clonotype with many counts. The chain carries TRBV7-2 and TRBJ2-7; TRBD1 might be the D (5 bases). In germline, CDR1 is SGHTA, CDR2 FQGNSA. V lost 5 bases and J 1 base, leaving 9 bases between the germline ends. CDR3 size: 13 residues. CDR3 nucleotide sequence: TGTGCCAGCAGCCCAACAGGTTCCTACGAGCAGTACTTC. The encoded protein is CASSPTGSYEQYF. The whole variable domain, filled in from reference TRBV7-2 and TRBJ2-7, reads GAGVSQSPSNKVTEKGKDVELRCDPISGHTALYWYRQSLGQGLEFLIYFQGNSAPDKSGLPSDRFSAERTGGSVSTLTIQRTQQEDSAVYLCASSPTGSYEQYFGPGTRLTVT.

This clonotype has a count of ten or more. This chain joins TRBV2 and TRBJ2-1, with D tentatively TRBD1 or TRBD2 (5 bases each). Germline V gives CDR1 SNHLY, CDR2 FYNNEI. V lost 1 base to trimming and J lost 12 bases, with 7 bases between them. This CDR3 comprises 11 residues. This CDR3 is CASSEGGRQFF. CDR3 nucleotide sequence: TGTGCCAGCAGTGAAGGGGGGAGGCAGTTCTTC.

The chain employs TRBV7-9 and TRBJ2-2; TRBD1 matches 7 bases. There are 15 residues in the CDR3. Per germline, CDR1 SEHNR and CDR2 FQNEAQ (reference sequence). V trimming: 11 bases; J trimming: 2 bases; junction bases outside the gene matches: 11. The CDR3 here is CAPSSRDRNTGELFF. CDR3 DNA: TGTGCCCCTAGCAGCCGGGACAGAAACACCGGGGAGCTGTTTTTT.

At least ten counts were recorded for this clonotype. This chain connects TRBV7-2 to TRBJ2-2, with 15 bases lining up with TRBD2. Germline CDR1 SGHTA, CDR2 FQGNSA. CDR3 size: 18 residues. V gave up 1 base and J gave up 4 bases; unmatched junction bases: 4. The CDR3 DNA sequence: TGTGCCAGCAGCTTAGGGGGACTAGCGGGAGGTCTCACCGGGGAGCTGTTTTTT. Residues: CASSLGGLAGGLTGELFF.

This clonotype appeared many times. The rearrangement joins TRBV28 to TRBJ2-1; 7 bases agree with TRBD1. This CDR3 spans 15 amino acids. Losses at the gene ends were 3 bases for V and 0 bases for J; bases not matched to a gene: 2. Germline-derived CDR1 and CDR2 are MDHEN and SYDVKM. Here the CDR3 reads CASSFRDSSYNEQFF. In nucleotides, the CDR3 is TGTGCCAGCAGTTTCCGGGACAGCTCCTACAATGAGCAGTTCTTC.